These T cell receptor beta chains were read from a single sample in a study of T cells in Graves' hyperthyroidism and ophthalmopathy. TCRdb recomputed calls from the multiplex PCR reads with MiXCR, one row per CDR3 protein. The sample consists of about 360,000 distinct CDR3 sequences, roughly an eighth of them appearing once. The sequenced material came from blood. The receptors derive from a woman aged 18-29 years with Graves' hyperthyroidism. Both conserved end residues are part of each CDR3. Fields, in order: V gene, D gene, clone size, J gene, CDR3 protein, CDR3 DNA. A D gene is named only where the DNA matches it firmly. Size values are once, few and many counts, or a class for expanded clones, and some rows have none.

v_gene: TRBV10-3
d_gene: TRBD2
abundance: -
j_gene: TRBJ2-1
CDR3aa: CSISQGTSGNEQFF
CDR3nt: TGTTCCATCAGTCAGGGGACTAGCGGGAATGAGCAGTTCTTC

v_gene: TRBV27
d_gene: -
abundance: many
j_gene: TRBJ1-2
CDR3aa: CASSLRGVGYTF
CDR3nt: TGTGCCAGCAGTTTAAGAGGGGTCGGCTACACCTTC

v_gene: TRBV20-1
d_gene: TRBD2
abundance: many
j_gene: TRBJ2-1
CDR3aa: CSAGLAGAFEQFF
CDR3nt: TGCAGTGCTGGACTAGCGGGCGCATTTGAGCAGTTCTTC

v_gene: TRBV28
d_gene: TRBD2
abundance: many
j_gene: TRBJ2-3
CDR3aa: CASSRVRREGTDTQYF
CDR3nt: TGTGCCAGCAGTCGGGTCCGGCGGGAGGGCACAGATACGCAGTATTTT

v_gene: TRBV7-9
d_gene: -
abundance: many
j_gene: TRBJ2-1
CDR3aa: CASSGQFAGKSNYEQFF
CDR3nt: TGTGCCAGCAGCGGACAGTTCGCGGGGAAATCAAACTATGAGCAGTTCTTC

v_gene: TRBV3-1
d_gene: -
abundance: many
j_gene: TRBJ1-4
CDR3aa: CASSLPTFGEKLFF
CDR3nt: TGTGCCAGCAGCCTGCCCACCTTCGGTGAAAAACTGTTTTTT

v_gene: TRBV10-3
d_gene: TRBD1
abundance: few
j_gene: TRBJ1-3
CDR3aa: CAIRDRGPDTIYF
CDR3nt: TGTGCCATCCGGGACAGGGGGCCGGACACCATATATTTT

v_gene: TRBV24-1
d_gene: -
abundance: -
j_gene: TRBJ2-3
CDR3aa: CATSPKGIASDTQYF
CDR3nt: TGTGCCACCAGCCCCAAGGGGATAGCTTCAGATACGCAGTATTTT

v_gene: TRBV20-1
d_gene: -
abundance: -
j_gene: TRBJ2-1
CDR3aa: CSQNRGGGWVNEQFF
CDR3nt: TGCAGTCAGAACAGGGGAGGGGGCTGGGTTAATGAGCAGTTCTTC

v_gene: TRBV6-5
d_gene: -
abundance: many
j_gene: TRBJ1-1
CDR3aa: CASSYSGGDPEAFF
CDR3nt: TGTGCCAGCAGTTACTCGGGCGGGGACCCTGAAGCTTTCTTT

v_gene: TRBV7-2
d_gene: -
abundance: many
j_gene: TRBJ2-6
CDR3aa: CASSQMGSGANVLTF
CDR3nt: TGTGCCAGCAGCCAAATGGGGTCTGGGGCCAACGTCCTGACTTTC

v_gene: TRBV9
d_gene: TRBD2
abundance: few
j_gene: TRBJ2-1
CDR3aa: CASSLTLAGPNNEQFF
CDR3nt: TGTGCCAGCAGCTTAACGCTAGCGGGTCCTAACAATGAGCAGTTCTTC

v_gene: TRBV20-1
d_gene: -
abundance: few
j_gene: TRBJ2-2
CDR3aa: CSARTVNTGELFF
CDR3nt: TGCAGTGCTAGAACGGTGAACACCGGGGAGCTGTTTTTT

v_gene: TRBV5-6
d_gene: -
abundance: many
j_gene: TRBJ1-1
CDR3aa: CASSLVLGVNTEAFF
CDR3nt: TGTGCCAGCAGCTTGGTATTAGGGGTGAACACTGAAGCTTTCTTT

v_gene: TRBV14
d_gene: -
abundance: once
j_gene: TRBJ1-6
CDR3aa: CASSAHTPKWSPLHF
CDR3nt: TGTGCCAGCAGCGCCCACACCCCGAAGTGGTCACCCCTCCACTTT

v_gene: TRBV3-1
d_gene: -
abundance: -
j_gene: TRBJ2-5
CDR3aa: CASSQDPGPETQYF
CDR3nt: TGTGCCAGCAGCCAAGATCCGGGACCAGAGACCCAGTACTTC

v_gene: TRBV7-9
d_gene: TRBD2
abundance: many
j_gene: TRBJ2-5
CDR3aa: CASSSGLAQETQYF
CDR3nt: TGTGCCAGCAGCTCCGGACTAGCTCAAGAGACCCAGTACTTC

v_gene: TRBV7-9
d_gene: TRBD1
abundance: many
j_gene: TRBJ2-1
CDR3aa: CASRSQGAHSYNEQFF
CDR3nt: TGTGCCAGCAGATCACAGGGGGCCCACTCCTACAATGAGCAGTTCTTC

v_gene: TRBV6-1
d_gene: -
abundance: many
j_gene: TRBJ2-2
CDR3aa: CASSEEAGASTGELFF
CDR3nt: TGTGCCAGCAGTGAAGAGGCGGGGGCTAGCACCGGGGAGCTGTTTTTT

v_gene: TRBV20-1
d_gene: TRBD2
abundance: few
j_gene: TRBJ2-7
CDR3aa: CSAGSGRGTYEQYF
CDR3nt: TGCAGTGCTGGAAGCGGGAGGGGGACCTACGAGCAGTACTTC

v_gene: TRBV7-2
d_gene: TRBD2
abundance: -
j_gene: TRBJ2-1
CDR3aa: CASSPPGIAGRGWAYNEQFF
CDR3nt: TGTGCCAGCAGCCCTCCCGGGATAGCGGGACGTGGATGGGCCTACAATGAGCAGTTCTTC

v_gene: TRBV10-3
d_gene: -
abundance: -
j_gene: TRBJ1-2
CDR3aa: CAISEEIATNYGYTF
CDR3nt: TGTGCCATCAGTGAGGAGATCGCAACCAACTATGGCTACACCTTC

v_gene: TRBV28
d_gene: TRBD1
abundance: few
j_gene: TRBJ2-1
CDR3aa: CASSLFGQGNYNEQFF
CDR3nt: TGTGCCAGCAGTTTATTCGGACAGGGGAATTACAATGAGCAGTTCTTC

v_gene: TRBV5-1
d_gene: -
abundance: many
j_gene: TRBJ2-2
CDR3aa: CASSLPETGNTGELFF
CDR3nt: TGCGCCAGCAGCTTGCCTGAGACAGGGAACACCGGGGAGCTGTTTTTT

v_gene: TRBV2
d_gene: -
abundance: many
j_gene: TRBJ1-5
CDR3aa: CASSSGGAIGQPQHF
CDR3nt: TGTGCCAGCAGTTCCGGGGGGGCAATCGGGCAGCCCCAGCATTTT

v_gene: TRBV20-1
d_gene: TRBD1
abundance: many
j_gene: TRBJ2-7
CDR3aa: CSARVGTGVEQYF
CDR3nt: TGCAGTGCTAGAGTAGGGACAGGGGTTGAGCAGTACTTC

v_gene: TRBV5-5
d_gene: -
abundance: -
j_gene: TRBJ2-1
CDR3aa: CASSSGTLDEQFF
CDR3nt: TGTGCCAGCAGCTCCGGGACCCTCGATGAGCAGTTCTTC

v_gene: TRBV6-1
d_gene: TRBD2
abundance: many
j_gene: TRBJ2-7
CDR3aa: CASIRDPREGEQYF
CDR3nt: TGTGCCAGCATCAGGGACCCGCGGGAGGGGGAGCAGTACTTC

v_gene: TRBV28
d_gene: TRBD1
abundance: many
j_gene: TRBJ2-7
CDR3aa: CASSQDSTGAHEQYF
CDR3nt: TGTGCCAGCAGTCAAGACTCAACAGGGGCCCACGAGCAGTACTTC

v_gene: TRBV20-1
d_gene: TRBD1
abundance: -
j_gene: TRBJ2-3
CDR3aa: CSASGGQGASTDTQYF
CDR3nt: TGCAGTGCTAGTGGAGGGCAGGGGGCTAGCACAGATACGCAGTATTTT

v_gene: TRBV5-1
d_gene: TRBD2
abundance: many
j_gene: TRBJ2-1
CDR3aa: CASSSGLAVNEQFF
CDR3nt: TGCGCCAGCAGCTCGGGACTAGCGGTCAATGAGCAGTTCTTC

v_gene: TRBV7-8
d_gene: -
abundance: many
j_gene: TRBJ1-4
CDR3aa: CASSLERGTNEKLFF
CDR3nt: TGTGCCAGCAGCTTAGAAAGGGGGACTAATGAAAAACTGTTTTTT

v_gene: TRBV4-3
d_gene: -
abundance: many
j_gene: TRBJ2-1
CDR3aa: CASSQETRGEQFF
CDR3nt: TGCGCCAGCAGCCAGGAAACTAGGGGTGAGCAGTTCTTC